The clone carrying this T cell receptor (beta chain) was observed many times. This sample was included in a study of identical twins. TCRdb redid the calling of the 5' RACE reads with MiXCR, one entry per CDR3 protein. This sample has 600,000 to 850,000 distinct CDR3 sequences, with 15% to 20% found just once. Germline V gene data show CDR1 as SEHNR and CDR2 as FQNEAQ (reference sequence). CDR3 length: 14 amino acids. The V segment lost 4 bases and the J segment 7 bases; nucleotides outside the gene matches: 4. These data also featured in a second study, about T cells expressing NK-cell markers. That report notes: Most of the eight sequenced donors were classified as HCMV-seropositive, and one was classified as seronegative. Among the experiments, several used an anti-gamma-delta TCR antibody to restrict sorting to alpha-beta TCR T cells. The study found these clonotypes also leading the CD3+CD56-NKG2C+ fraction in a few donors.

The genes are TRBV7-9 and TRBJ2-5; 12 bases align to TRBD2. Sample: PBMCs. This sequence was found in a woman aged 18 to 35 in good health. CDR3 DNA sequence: TGTGCCAGCAGCTCCGGGACTAGCGGGTGGACCCAGTACTTC. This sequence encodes CASSSGTSGWTQYF.